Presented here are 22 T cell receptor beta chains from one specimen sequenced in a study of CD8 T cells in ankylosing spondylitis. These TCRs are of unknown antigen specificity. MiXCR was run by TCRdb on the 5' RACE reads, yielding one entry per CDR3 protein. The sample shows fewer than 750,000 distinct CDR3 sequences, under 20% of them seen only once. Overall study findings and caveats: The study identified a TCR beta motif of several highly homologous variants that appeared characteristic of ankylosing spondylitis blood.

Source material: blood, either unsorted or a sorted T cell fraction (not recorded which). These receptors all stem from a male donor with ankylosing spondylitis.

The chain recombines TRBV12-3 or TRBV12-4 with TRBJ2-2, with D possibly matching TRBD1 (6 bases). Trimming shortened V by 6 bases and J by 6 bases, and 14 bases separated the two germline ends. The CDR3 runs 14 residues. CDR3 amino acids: CASSLGGYSGELFF. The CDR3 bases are TGTGCCAGCAGCCTAGGGGGTTATTCCGGGGAGCTGTTTTTT.

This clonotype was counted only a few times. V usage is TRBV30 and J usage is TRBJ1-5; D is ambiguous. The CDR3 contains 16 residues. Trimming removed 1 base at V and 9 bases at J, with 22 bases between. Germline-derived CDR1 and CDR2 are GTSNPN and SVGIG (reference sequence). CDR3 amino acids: CAWSGGTNSRSGPQHF. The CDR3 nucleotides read TGTGCCTGGAGTGGCGGTACAAACAGCCGGTCAGGGCCCCAGCATTTT.

This CDR3 reads CASLSGKETQYF. The CDR3 bases are TGTGCCAGCCTTTCGGGGAAAGAGACCCAGTACTTC. V is TRBV3-1 and J is TRBJ2-5, with D possibly TRBD2 on 5 matching bases. Germline CDR1 is LGHDT and CDR2 is YNNKEL (reference sequence). The CDR3 extends over 12 amino acids. V was pared by 8 bases and J by 3 bases, with 10 bases between.

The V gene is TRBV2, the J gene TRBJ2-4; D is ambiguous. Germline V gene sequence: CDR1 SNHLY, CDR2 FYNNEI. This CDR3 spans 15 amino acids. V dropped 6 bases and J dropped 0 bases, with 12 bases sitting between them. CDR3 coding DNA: TGTGCCAGCAGCCCCGGAGAATTAGCCAAAAACATTCAGTACTTC. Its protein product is CASSPGELAKNIQYF.

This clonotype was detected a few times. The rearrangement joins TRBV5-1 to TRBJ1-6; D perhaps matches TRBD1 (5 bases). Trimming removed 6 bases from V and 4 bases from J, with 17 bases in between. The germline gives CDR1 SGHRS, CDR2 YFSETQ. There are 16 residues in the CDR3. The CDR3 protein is CASNRGSELYNSPLHF. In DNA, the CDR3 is TGCGCCAGCAACCGGGGCAGCGAACTTTATAATTCACCCCTCCACTTT.

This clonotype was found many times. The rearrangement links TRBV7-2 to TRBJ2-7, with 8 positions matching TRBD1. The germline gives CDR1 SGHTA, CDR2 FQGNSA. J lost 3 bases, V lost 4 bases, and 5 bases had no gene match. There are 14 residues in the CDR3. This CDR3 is CASSSTGAGYEQYF. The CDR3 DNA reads TGTGCCAGCAGCTCGACAGGGGCTGGCTACGAGCAGTACTTC.

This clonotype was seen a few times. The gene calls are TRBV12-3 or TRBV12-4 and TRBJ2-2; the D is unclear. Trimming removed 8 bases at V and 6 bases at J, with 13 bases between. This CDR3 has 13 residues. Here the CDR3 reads CASQLSSAGELFF. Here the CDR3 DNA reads TGTGCCAGCCAGCTTTCATCGGCCGGGGAGCTGTTTTTT.

The DNA of the CDR3 is TGTGCCAGCAGTTACTCGTCGCTCATGACAGGGACCCTACGATGGGACTATGGCTACACCTTC. The encoded protein is CASSYSSLMTGTLRWDYGYTF. V gene TRBV6-2 or TRBV6-3 combines with J gene TRBJ1-2; 7 nucleotides agree with TRBD1. Germline V gene data show CDR1 as MNHEY and CDR2 as SVGEGT. V shed 0 bases and J 3 bases; nucleotides not matched to a gene: 22. This CDR3 has 21 residues.

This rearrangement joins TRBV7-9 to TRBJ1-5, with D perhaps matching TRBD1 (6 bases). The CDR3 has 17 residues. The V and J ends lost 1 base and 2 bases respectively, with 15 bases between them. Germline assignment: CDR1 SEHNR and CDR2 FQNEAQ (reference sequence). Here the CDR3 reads CASSLVKGGEGNQPQHF. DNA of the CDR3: TGTGCCAGCAGCTTAGTGAAGGGGGGTGAGGGCAATCAGCCCCAGCATTTT. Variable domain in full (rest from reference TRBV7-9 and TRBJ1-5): DTGVSQNPRHKITKRGQNVTFRCDPISEHNRLYWYRQTLGQGPEFLTYFQNEAQLEKSRLLSDRFSAERPKGSFSTLEIQRTEQGDSAMYLCASSLVKGGEGNQPQHFGDGTRLSIL.

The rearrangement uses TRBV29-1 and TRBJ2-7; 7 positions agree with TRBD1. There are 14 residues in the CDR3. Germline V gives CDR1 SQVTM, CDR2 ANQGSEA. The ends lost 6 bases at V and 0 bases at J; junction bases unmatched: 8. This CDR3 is CSVRQGLLSYEQYF. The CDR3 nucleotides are TGCAGCGTGAGACAGGGTCTCCTCTCCTACGAGCAGTACTTC.

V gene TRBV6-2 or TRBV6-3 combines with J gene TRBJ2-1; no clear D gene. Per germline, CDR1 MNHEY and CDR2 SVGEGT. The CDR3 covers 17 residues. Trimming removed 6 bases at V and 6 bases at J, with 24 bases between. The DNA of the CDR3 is TGTGCCAGCAGAAAGATCGACACCCCTTACTACGGCAATGAGCAGTTCTTC. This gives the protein CASRKIDTPYYGNEQFF.

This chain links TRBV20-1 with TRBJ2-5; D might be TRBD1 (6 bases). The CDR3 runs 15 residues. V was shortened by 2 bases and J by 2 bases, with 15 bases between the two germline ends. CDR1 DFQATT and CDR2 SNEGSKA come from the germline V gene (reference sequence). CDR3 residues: CSARSVGGTQETQYF. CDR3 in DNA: TGCAGTGCTAGATCGGTAGGGGGTACACAAGAGACCCAGTACTTC.

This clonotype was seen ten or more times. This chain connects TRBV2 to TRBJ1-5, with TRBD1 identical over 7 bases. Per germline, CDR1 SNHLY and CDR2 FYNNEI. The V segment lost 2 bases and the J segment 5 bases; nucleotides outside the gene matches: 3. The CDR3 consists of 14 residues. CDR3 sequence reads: CASSERDRYQPQHF. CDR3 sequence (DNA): TGTGCCAGCAGTGAACGGGACAGATATCAGCCCCAGCATTTT. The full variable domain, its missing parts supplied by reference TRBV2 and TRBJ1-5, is EPEVTQTPSHQVTQMGQEVILRCVPISNHLYFYWYRQILGQKVEFLVSFYNNEISEKSEIFDDQFSVERPDGSNFTLKIRSTKLEDSAMYFCASSERDRYQPQHFGDGTRLSIL.

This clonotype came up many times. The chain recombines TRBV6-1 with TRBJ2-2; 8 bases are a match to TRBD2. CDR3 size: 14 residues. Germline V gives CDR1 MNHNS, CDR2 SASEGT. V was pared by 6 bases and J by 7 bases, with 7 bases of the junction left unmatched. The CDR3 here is CASRLGLVLGELFF. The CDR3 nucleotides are TGTGCCAGCAGACTGGGACTAGTCCTCGGGGAGCTGTTTTTT.

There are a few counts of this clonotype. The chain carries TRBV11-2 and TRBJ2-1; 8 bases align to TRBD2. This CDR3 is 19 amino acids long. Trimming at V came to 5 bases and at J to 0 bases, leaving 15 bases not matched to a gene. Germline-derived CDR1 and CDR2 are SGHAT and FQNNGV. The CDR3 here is CASSPQAGARFHSYNEQFF. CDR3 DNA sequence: TGTGCCAGCAGCCCCCAAGCGGGAGCGCGCTTTCACTCCTACAATGAGCAGTTCTTC.

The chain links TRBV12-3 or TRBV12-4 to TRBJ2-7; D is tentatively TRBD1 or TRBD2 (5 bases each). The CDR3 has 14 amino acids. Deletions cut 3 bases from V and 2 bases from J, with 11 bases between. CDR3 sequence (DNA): TGTGCCAGCAGTTTCCGAGGGGATGCCTACGAGCAGTACTTC. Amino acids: CASSFRGDAYEQYF.

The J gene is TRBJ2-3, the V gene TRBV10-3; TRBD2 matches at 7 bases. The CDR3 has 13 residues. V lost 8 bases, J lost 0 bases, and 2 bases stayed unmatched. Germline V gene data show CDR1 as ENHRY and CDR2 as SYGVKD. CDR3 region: CAIAGASTDTQYF. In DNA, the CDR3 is TGTGCCATCGCGGGAGCTAGCACAGATACGCAGTATTTT.

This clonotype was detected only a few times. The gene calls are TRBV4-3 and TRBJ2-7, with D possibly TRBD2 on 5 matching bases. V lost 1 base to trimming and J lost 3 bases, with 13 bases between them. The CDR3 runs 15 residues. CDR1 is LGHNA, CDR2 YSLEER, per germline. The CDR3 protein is CASSQVPTSGYEQYF. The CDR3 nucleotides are TGCGCCAGCAGCCAAGTCCCTACGAGCGGCTACGAGCAGTACTTC.

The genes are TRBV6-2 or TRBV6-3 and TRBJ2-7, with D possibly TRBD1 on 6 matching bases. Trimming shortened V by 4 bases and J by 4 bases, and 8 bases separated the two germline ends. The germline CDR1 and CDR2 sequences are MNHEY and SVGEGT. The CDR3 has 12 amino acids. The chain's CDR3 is CASSWGQYEQYF. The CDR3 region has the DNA TGTGCCAGCAGTTGGGGGCAGTACGAGCAGTACTTC.

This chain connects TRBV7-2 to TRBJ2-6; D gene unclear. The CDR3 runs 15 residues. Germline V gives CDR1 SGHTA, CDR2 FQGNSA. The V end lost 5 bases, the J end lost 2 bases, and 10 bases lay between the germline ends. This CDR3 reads CASSVRFAGANVLTF. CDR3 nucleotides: TGTGCCAGCAGCGTACGATTTGCTGGGGCCAACGTCCTGACTTTC.

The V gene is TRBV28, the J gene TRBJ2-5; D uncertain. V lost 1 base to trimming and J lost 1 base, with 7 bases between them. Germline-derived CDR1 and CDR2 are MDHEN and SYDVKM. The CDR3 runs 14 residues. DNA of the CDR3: TGTGCCAGCAGTTTATCTCCTTCCCAAGAGACCCAGTACTTC. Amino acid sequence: CASSLSPSQETQYF.

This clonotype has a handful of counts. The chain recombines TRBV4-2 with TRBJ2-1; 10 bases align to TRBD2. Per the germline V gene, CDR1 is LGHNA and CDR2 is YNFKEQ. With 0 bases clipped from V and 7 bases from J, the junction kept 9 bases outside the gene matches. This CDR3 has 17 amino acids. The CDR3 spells CASSQDLPGLANNEQFF. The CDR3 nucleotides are TGTGCCAGCAGCCAAGATTTGCCGGGACTAGCGAATAATGAGCAGTTCTTC.